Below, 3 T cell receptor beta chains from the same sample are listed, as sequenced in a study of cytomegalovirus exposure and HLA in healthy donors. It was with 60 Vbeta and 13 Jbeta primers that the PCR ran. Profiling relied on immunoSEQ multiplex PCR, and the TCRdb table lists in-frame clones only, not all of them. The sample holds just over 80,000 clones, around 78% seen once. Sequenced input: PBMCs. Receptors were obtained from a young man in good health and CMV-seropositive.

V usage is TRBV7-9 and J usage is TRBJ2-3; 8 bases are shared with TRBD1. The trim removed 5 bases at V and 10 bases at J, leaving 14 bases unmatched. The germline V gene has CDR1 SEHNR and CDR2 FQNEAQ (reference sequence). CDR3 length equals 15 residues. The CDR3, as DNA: TGTGCCAGCAGCCCTGGCGCAGGGGGCGACGGGTCGCAGTATTTT. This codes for CASSPGAGGDGSQYF.

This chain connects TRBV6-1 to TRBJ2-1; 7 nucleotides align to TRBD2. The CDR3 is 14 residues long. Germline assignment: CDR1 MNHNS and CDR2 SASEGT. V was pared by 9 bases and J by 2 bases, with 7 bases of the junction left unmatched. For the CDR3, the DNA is TGTGCCAGTACACTGGGAGGGACCTACAATGAGCAGTTCTTC. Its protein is CASTLGGTYNEQFF.

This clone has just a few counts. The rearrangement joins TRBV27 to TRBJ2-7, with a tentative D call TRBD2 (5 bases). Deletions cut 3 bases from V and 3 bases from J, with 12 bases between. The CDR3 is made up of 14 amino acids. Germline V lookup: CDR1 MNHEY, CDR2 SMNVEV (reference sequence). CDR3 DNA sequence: TGTGCCAGCAGTTTTTCGGTACGGGGCTACGAGCAGTACTTC. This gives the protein CASSFSVRGYEQYF.